This T cell receptor (beta chain) originates from a study of PD-L1 blockade in urothelial cancer. Using immunoSEQ multiplex PCR, the repertoire was profiled, and TCRdb retains in-frame clones only, with some absent. The sample holds roughly 32,000 clones, 84% seen once. Germline trimming cut 4 bases from V and 1 base from J; bases unmatched to any gene: 4. Germline V CDR1 and CDR2: SGHRS, YFSETQ. This CDR3 comprises 14 residues. The clonotype originates from a man between 60 and 75 years old with urothelial cancer. The sample was PBMCs, taken around atezolizumab (anti-PD-L1) treatment. The V and J genes are TRBV5-1 and TRBJ1-1; 7 bases are shared with TRBD1. In nucleotides, the CDR3 is TGCGCCAGCAGCACCCGACAGGGGAACACTGAAGCTTTCTTT. Protein product: CASSTRQGNTEAFF. Using reference TRBV5-1 and TRBJ1-1 for the parts outside the CDR3, the full variable domain is KAGVTQTPRYLIKTRGQQVTLSCSPISGHRSVSWYQQTPGQGLQFLFEYFSETQRNKGNFPGRFSGRQFSNSRSEMNVSTLELGDSALYLCASSTRQGNTEAFFGQGTRLTVV.